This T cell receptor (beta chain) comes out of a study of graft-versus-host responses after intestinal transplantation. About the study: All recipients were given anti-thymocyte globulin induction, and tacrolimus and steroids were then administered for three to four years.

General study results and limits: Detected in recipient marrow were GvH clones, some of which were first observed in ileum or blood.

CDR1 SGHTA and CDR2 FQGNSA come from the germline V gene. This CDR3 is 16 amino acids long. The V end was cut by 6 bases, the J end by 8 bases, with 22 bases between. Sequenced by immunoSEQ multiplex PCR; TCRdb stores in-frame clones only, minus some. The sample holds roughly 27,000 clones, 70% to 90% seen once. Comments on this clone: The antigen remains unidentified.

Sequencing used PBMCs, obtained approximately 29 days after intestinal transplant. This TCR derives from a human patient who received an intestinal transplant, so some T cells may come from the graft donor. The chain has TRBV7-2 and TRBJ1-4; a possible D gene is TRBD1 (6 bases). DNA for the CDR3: TGTGCCAGCAGTCAAAGCTCGACAGGCCAAGGAGAAAAACTGTTTTTT. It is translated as CASSQSSTGQGEKLFF.